This TCR beta chain came from a study of Ad26.COV2.S vaccination and SARS-CoV-2 variants. Study-wide findings and caveats: Vaccinees reportedly had broad spike-specific CD8+ and CD4+ T cell responses. Placebo recipients had lower spike-specific TCR breadth than vaccine recipients.

This clone appeared a single time. Its antigen is unidentified. Sequencing used immunoSEQ multiplex PCR; TCRdb keeps in-frame clones, though not all of them. Of some 420,000 clones listed, roughly 88% were seen once; the top ten hold less than 4%. Sample treatment: around 19 received Ad26.COV2.S at low or high dose, single or two shots; about five received placebo; per-sample allocation not given. All samples were drawn on day 63, counting from the first vaccine or placebo injection. The material was peripheral blood, obtained in a trial of Ad26.COV2.S vaccine versus placebo. The sequence was obtained from a person between 18 and 60 years old who received the Ad26.COV2.S COVID-19 vaccine or a placebo.

For the CDR3, the DNA is TGTGCCTGGAGCCAAGTAGTGGGTTCACCCCTCCACTTT. It codes for CAWSQVVGSPLHF. This chain links TRBV30 with TRBJ1-6; D unclear. Trimming removed 3 bases from V and 9 bases from J, with 12 bases in between. Germline values: CDR1 GTSNPN, CDR2 SVGIG (reference sequence). The CDR3 consists of 13 residues.